This T cell receptor (beta chain) appears in the sequencing data of a study of shared clonotypes between healthy human individuals. The CDR3 sequence is 14 residues long. V dropped 1 base and J dropped 2 bases, with 7 bases sitting between them. Germline CDR1 and CDR2: SGHAT and FQNNGV. Profiled with immunoSEQ multiplex PCR; TCRdb holds only in-frame clones, not every one. Here the sample spans 2 million to 2.5 million clones, about 93% being singletons. Naive CD8 isolation took CD45RO-negative cells positively selected for CCR7 and excluded terminally differentiated effector memory CD45RA+ cells. With respect to this clone: The antigen remains unidentified.

Study-level points and caveats: The researchers took only blood, and tissue repertoires probably look different.

V gene TRBV11-2 combines with J gene TRBJ2-3, with D uncertain. This clonotype was obtained from a man aged 18 to 29 in good health. Some clones in this sample may be carry-over from other donors' samples. The specimen was naive CD8+ T cells from PBMCs. DNA of the CDR3: TGTGCCAGCAGCTTAGTCCGACACACAGATACGCAGTATTTT. The encoded protein is CASSLVRHTDTQYF.